Following are 21 T cell receptor beta chains from one sample sequenced in a study of T-cell memory formation after mild COVID-19. TCRdb analysed the 5' RACE reads with MiXCR anew, one entry per CDR3 protein. The table lists 140,000 or so distinct CDR3 sequences, approximately 6% of them singletons. The material sequenced was PBMCs or a T cell subset sorted from them (not recorded which). The receptors shown here come from an adult woman who had mild COVID-19 (a few samples of this study predate the infection). Cell type and time point are not known.

This clonotype was observed many times. The chain carries TRBV12-3 or TRBV12-4 and TRBJ2-3, with 7 nucleotides matching TRBD2. Trimming at V came to 3 bases and at J to 4 bases, leaving 7 bases not matched to a gene. The CDR3 covers 15 residues. In nucleotides, the CDR3 is TGTGCCAGCAGTTTTTGGGGGGGGGTTGCAGATACGCAGTATTTT. Protein product: CASSFWGGVADTQYF.

This rearrangement joins TRBV4-3 to TRBJ2-1; 7 nucleotides match TRBD2. The CDR3 length is 19 residues. Per germline, CDR1 LGHNA and CDR2 YSLEER. Trimming at V came to 4 bases and at J to 3 bases, leaving 18 bases not matched to a gene. As DNA, the CDR3 is TGCGCCAGCAGCCTCACCCGTGGGAGGGCCCTACTAGGCTACAATGAGCAGTTCTTC. Its protein is CASSLTRGRALLGYNEQFF.

This clonotype was recorded many times. The chain employs TRBV12-3 or TRBV12-4 and TRBJ2-6, with D unclear. V lost 5 bases to trimming and J lost 3 bases, with 8 bases between them. The CDR3 is 14 residues long. The CDR3 DNA reads as TGTGCCAGCAGTCCCATGAATGGGGCCAACGTCCTGACTTTC. Its protein is CASSPMNGANVLTF.

Ten or more counts support this clonotype. This rearrangement joins TRBV5-1 to TRBJ2-3; 10 nucleotides line up with TRBD2. Germline V gene lookup returns CDR1 SGHRS and CDR2 YFSETQ. The CDR3 contains 15 residues. V dropped 7 bases and J dropped 1; count of bases not matched to a gene: 6. CDR3 residues: CASSQGLARTDTQYF. The CDR3 nucleotides read TGCGCCAGCTCCCAGGGACTAGCGCGCACAGATACGCAGTATTTT.

The V call is TRBV6-5, the J call TRBJ2-2; D gene ambiguous. The V gene lost 7 bases and the J gene lost 3 bases, with 12 bases spanning the gap. Germline lookup yields CDR1 MNHEY and CDR2 SVGAGI. The CDR3 extends over 14 amino acids. DNA of the CDR3: TGTGCCAGCAAGTTTTGGGATTACACCGGGGAGCTGTTTTTT. Protein product: CASKFWDYTGELFF.

The table lists this clonotype with many counts. The CDR3 DNA is TGTGCCAGCAGTTTGGTATTCCGGACTACCTCCTACAATGAGCAGTTCTTC. Translating it yields CASSLVFRTTSYNEQFF. The chain couples TRBV12-3 or TRBV12-4 to TRBJ2-1; TRBD2 might be the D (6 bases). The CDR3 totals 17 residues. The V gene lost 3 bases and the J gene lost 0 bases, with 15 bases spanning the gap.

The chain has TRBV9 and TRBJ2-2; possibly TRBD1 or TRBD2 for D (5 bases each). CDR3 size: 13 residues. Trimming stripped 0 bases from V and 6 bases from J, with 6 bases between. Looked up from germline, CDR1 is SGDLS and CDR2 is YYNGEE. CDR3 sequence: CASSVAGPGELFF. Here the CDR3 DNA reads TGTGCCAGCAGCGTAGCGGGGCCCGGGGAGCTGTTTTTT.

This chain uses TRBV7-9 with TRBJ1-3, with D possibly TRBD1 on 5 matching bases. The CDR3 is made up of 14 amino acids. Germline loops: CDR1 SEHNR, CDR2 FQNEAQ (reference sequence). Trimming took off 3 bases at V and 2 bases at J, with 8 bases between the two ends. CDR3 nucleotides: TGTGCCAGCAGCTTGCAAGGGGCTGGAAACACCATATATTTT. Encoded protein: CASSLQGAGNTIYF.

CDR3 amino acids: CASSMMKGRGANVLTF. In nucleotides, the CDR3 is TGTGCCAGTAGTATGATGAAAGGACGTGGGGCCAACGTCCTGACTTTC. The V and J genes are TRBV19 and TRBJ2-6; no clear D. The ends were cut back, 3 bases at V and 3 bases at J, with 12 bases in the middle. CDR3 length: 16 residues. The germline gives CDR1 LNHDA, CDR2 SQIVND (reference sequence).

This clonotype has ten or more counts. The chain recombines TRBV7-8 with TRBJ1-5; a weak D match, TRBD1 (5 bases). The CDR3 has 16 residues. Looked up from germline, CDR1 is SGHVS and CDR2 is FQNEAQ. V lost 5 bases, J lost 3 bases, and 17 bases lay in between. The CDR3 loop is CASSTVPGGNNQPQHF. The DNA for the CDR3 is TGTGCCAGCAGCACCGTACCTGGGGGTAACAATCAGCCCCAGCATTTT.

This clonotype has a count of ten or more. J is TRBJ2-7 and V is TRBV9; D remains unclear. Germline CDR1 is SGDLS and CDR2 is YYNGEE. V was trimmed by 0 bases and J by 1 base, leaving 11 bases between them. The CDR3 has 15 residues. The CDR3: CASSVGQQASYEQYF. CDR3 DNA: TGTGCCAGCAGCGTAGGTCAGCAGGCTTCCTACGAGCAGTACTTC.

This clonotype has ten or more counts. This chain uses TRBV5-1 with TRBJ2-1, with TRBD2 matching 11 bases. J was trimmed by 9 bases and V by 3 bases; bases with no gene match: 11. Germline values: CDR1 SGHRS, CDR2 YFSETQ. The CDR3 consists of 16 residues. The CDR3 DNA follows: TGCGCCAGCAGCTCCGGTTCCACTAGCGGGAGCGGTGAGCAGTTCTTC. It translates to CASSSGSTSGSGEQFF.

V usage is TRBV5-1 and J usage is TRBJ1-2, with TRBD1 matching over 10 bases. V dropped 0 bases and J dropped 4; count of bases not matched to a gene: 3. CDR3 length equals 15 residues. Germline assignment: CDR1 SGHRS and CDR2 YFSETQ. The CDR3, as DNA: TGCGCCAGCAGCTTGGCGGGACAGGGGAGCTATGGCTACACCTTC. This encodes CASSLAGQGSYGYTF.

This clonotype was picked up many times. The chain employs TRBV29-1 and TRBJ1-5; D may be TRBD1 (6 bases). Germline V CDR1 and CDR2: SQVTM, ANQGSEA. V was clipped by 8 bases and J by 6 bases, with 14 bases between them. The CDR3 contains 12 residues. The CDR3 sequence: CSNGGAVQPQHF. The CDR3 DNA reads as TGCAGCAACGGGGGGGCGGTTCAGCCCCAGCATTTT.

The sample holds many counts of this clonotype. The V gene is TRBV7-6, the J gene TRBJ2-1, with a possible D match to TRBD1 (5 bases). The V gene's germline CDR1 is SGHVS and CDR2 FNYEAQ. CDR3 length equals 15 residues. Trimming cost V 4 bases and J 4 bases, with 14 bases left between them. CDR3 sequence (DNA): TGTGCCAGCAGCTCGATAACAGGCCCTTACAATGAGCAGTTCTTC. It codes for CASSSITGPYNEQFF.

This chain joins TRBV5-4 and TRBJ2-5, with D possibly TRBD2 on 5 matching bases. Germline lookup yields CDR1 SGHNT and CDR2 YYREEE (reference sequence). V lost 6 bases to trimming and J lost 2 bases, with 14 bases between them. The CDR3 totals 14 residues. In nucleotides, the CDR3 is TGTGCCAGCAAAGAGAGGGCGGTGCAAGAGACCCAGTACTTC. Translating it yields CASKERAVQETQYF.

In its sample, this clonotype was seen many times. The chain carries TRBV20-1 and TRBJ2-3; a possible D gene is TRBD2 (5 bases). Germline-derived CDR1 and CDR2 are DFQATT and SNEGSKA (reference sequence). Trimming cost V 4 bases and J 3 bases, with 14 bases left between them. The CDR3 extends over 14 amino acids. The CDR3 coding sequence is TGCAGTGCTACCCTAGCTTTGAGGACAGATACGCAGTATTTT. This translates into CSATLALRTDTQYF.

This clonotype was recorded a few times. V usage is TRBV18 and J usage is TRBJ2-7; D call uncertain. CDR1 is KGHSH and CDR2 is LQKENI in the germline V gene. The CDR3 has 13 amino acids. Trimming pared 3 bases from V and 6 bases from J, leaving 12 bases between. As DNA, the CDR3 is TGTGCCAGCTCACCTGGGCCTCAGCGCGAGCAGTACTTC. It translates to CASSPGPQREQYF. The full variable domain, completed using reference TRBV18 and TRBJ2-7, is NAGVMQNPRHLVRRRGQEARLRCSPMKGHSHVYWYRQLPEEGLKFMVYLQKENIIDESGMPKERFSAEFPKEGPSILRIQQVVRGDSAAYFCASSPGPQREQYFGPGTRLTVT.

This clonotype was counted at least ten times. The V call is TRBV5-1, the J call TRBJ2-3; 11 bases agree with TRBD2. Looked up from germline, CDR1 is SGHRS and CDR2 is YFSETQ. This CDR3 region has 15 residues. V lost 7 bases to trimming and J lost 1 base; unmatched junction nucleotides: 5. The CDR3 is CASGKGLAGTDTQYF. The CDR3 DNA reads TGCGCCAGCGGAAAGGGACTAGCGGGCACAGATACGCAGTATTTT.

This clonotype was seen a few times. The chain joins TRBV24-1 to TRBJ2-2; 9 nucleotides line up with TRBD2. The junction had 9 bases not matched to a gene; V was cut back by 4 bases and J by 7 bases. The CDR3 covers 16 residues. Germline V gene sequence: CDR1 KGHDR, CDR2 SFDVKD. The CDR3 sequence: CATSESGTSFFGELFF. As DNA, the CDR3 is TGTGCCACCAGTGAGTCCGGGACTAGCTTCTTCGGGGAGCTGTTTTTT.

This clonotype was observed a few times. This chain connects TRBV7-6 to TRBJ1-2; 9 bases agree with TRBD1. Germline V gene lookup returns CDR1 SGHVS and CDR2 FNYEAQ. V trimming: 4 bases; J trimming: 7 bases; junction bases outside the gene matches: 13. This CDR3 has 16 residues. CDR3 nucleotide sequence: TGTGCCAGCAGCTCTAGATCCGGGACAGGGTACGGTGGCTACACCTTC. It translates to CASSSRSGTGYGGYTF. Together with reference TRBV7-6 and TRBJ1-2, the CDR3 gives the full variable domain: GAGVSQSPRYKVTKRGQDVALRCDPISGHVSLYWYRQALGQGPEFLTYFNYEAQQDKSGLPNDRFSAERPEGSISTLTIQRTEQRDSAMYRCASSSRSGTGYGGYTFGSGTRLTVV.